The 24 T cell receptor beta chains below all came from one sample that was sequenced in a study of blood T cell repertoires in COVID-19. The assay was immunoSEQ multiplex PCR, and TCRdb's table has in-frame clones only and misses some. The table has approximately 300,000 clones, around 90% seen once; the top ten hold 1%. Sequences were obtained from peripheral blood. These receptors were obtained from a man aged 50 to 60 with active or convalescent COVID-19.

The gene calls are TRBV4-1 and TRBJ2-7; tentative D call: TRBD1 (6 bases). This CDR3 has 14 residues. Germline loops: CDR1 MGHRA, CDR2 YSYEKL. V was clipped by 2 bases and J by 1 base, with 9 bases between them. The CDR3 spells CASSQTDRSYEQYF. In DNA form, the CDR3 reads TGCGCCAGCAGCCAAACAGACAGGTCCTACGAGCAGTACTTC.

V gene TRBV28 combines with J gene TRBJ1-2; no reliable D call. Germline V lookup: CDR1 MDHEN, CDR2 SYDVKM. This CDR3 is built from 14 residues. V lost 6 bases, J lost 3 bases, and 14 bases lay in between. In DNA form, the CDR3 reads TGTGCCAGCAGGACATTTGCGGGCGACTATGGCTACACCTTC. This sequence encodes CASRTFAGDYGYTF.

The chain is built from TRBV9 and TRBJ2-7, with TRBD2 as a possible D gene (6 bases). CDR3 size: 15 residues. Germline V gives CDR1 SGDLS, CDR2 YYNGEE. Trimming shortened V by 0 bases and J by 0 bases, and 10 bases separated the two germline ends. For the CDR3, the DNA is TGTGCCAGCAGCGTAGGGGCGGGGACCTCCTACGAGCAGTACTTC. Amino acid sequence: CASSVGAGTSYEQYF.

The chain combines TRBV2 with TRBJ1-1, with D hard to call. This CDR3 comprises 11 residues. V was cut by 2 bases and J by 8 bases, with 6 bases left in between. Germline-derived CDR1 and CDR2 are SNHLY and FYNNEI. The CDR3 reads CASSELGEAFF. Written as DNA, the CDR3 is TGTGCCAGCAGTGAACTGGGCGAAGCTTTCTTT.

V and J are TRBV4-3 and TRBJ2-7; 11 bases are a match to TRBD2. The CDR3 loop spans 15 amino acids. V lost 0 bases to trimming and J lost 3 bases; unmatched junction nucleotides: 1. Germline lookup yields CDR1 LGHNA and CDR2 YSLEER. This CDR3 is CASSQETSGVYEQYF. CDR3 nucleotide sequence: TGCGCCAGCAGCCAAGAGACTAGCGGGGTCTACGAGCAGTACTTC.

The chain links TRBV7-3 to TRBJ2-3, with 12 bases that match TRBD1. This CDR3 comprises 15 residues. Looked up from germline, CDR1 is SGHTA and CDR2 is FQGTGA. V lost 1 base and J lost 6; bases outside the gene matches: 2. The DNA of the CDR3 is TGTGCCAGCAGCTTAAGTGGGACAGGGGGCGATACGCAGTATTTT. Translated, it gives CASSLSGTGGDTQYF.

This chain links TRBV28 with TRBJ1-2, with D unresolved. V gave up 3 bases and J gave up 4 bases, with 18 bases separating them. CDR3 length: 16 residues. Per the germline V gene, CDR1 is MDHEN and CDR2 is SYDVKM. The CDR3 sequence: CASSLALRVRPYGYTF. The CDR3 region has the DNA TGTGCCAGCAGTTTGGCCCTCCGGGTCAGACCCTATGGCTACACCTTC.

CDR3 nucleotides: TGTGCCAGCAGTGATAATGGCGGGAGCACAGATACGCAGTATTTT. Its protein product is CASSDNGGSTDTQYF. The rearrangement links TRBV2 to TRBJ2-3; D is possibly TRBD2 (5 bases). The CDR3 has 15 residues. Trimming removed 3 bases from V and 0 bases from J, with 10 bases in between. The germline gives CDR1 SNHLY, CDR2 FYNNEI.

This chain uses TRBV18 with TRBJ1-4; 8 positions match TRBD1. V trimming: 2 bases; J trimming: 5 bases; junction bases outside the gene matches: 10. CDR1 is KGHSH, CDR2 LQKENI, per germline. The CDR3 totals 17 residues. The CDR3 is CASSPDGQGPANEKLFF. The CDR3 DNA sequence: TGTGCCAGCTCACCAGACGGACAGGGCCCTGCCAATGAAAAACTGTTTTTT.

This rearrangement joins TRBV19 to TRBJ2-7; weak D call: TRBD1 (5 bases). V was clipped by 5 bases and J by 3 bases, with 17 bases between them. Germline CDR1 and CDR2: LNHDA and SQIVND (reference sequence). The CDR3 covers 15 residues. The CDR3 loop is CASSSFGQGNYEQYF. CDR3 DNA: TGTGCCAGTAGTTCCTTCGGGCAGGGAAACTACGAGCAGTACTTC.

V is TRBV27 and J is TRBJ1-5; a weak D match, TRBD1 (5 bases). CDR1 is MNHEY, CDR2 SMNVEV, per germline (reference sequence). Trimming removed 0 bases from V and 1 base from J, with 13 bases in between. The CDR3 has 17 residues. The CDR3 sequence: CASSLSAGQGSNQPQHF. DNA for the CDR3: TGTGCCAGCAGTTTATCGGCTGGGCAGGGAAGCAATCAGCCCCAGCATTTT.

V and J are TRBV6-5 and TRBJ2-1, with 7 bases fitting TRBD1. The CDR3 sequence is 15 residues long. The trim removed 7 bases at V and 7 bases at J, leaving 13 bases unmatched. Germline V CDR1 and CDR2: MNHEY, SVGAGI. The CDR3 is CASNPTGESRNEQFF. CDR3 DNA: TGTGCCAGCAATCCCACAGGGGAATCCAGAAATGAGCAGTTCTTC.

The J gene is TRBJ1-2, the V gene TRBV2; 7 bases agree with TRBD1. Germline lookup yields CDR1 SNHLY and CDR2 FYNNEI. The CDR3 runs to 14 residues. V trimming: 4 bases; J trimming: 8 bases; junction bases outside the gene matches: 10. The CDR3 region has the DNA TGTGCCAGCAGTGGTTGGGACAGCTTCTACGGCTACACCTTC. Amino acids: CASSGWDSFYGYTF. The whole variable domain, filled in from reference TRBV2 and TRBJ1-2, reads EPEVTQTPSHQVTQMGQEVILRCVPISNHLYFYWYRQILGQKVEFLVSFYNNEISEKSEIFDDQFSVERPDGSNFTLKIRSTKLEDSAMYFCASSGWDSFYGYTFGSGTRLTVV.

This chain links TRBV7-3 with TRBJ2-1; D perhaps matches TRBD1 (6 bases). Germline CDR1 is SGHTA and CDR2 is FQGTGA. The CDR3 sequence is 17 residues long. V was trimmed by 4 bases and J by 0 bases, leaving 16 bases between them. The CDR3 nucleotides are TGTGCCAGCAGCTCCCAACGTCAGGGGAGCTCCTACAATGAGCAGTTCTTC. It encodes CASSSQRQGSSYNEQFF.

This clone has only a few counts. J is TRBJ1-1 and V is TRBV21-1; the table's TRBD1 call for D was not verified on the DNA. TRBV21-1 is termed a pseudogene. CDR3 length: 12 amino acids. CDR3 in amino acids: CASSRAGTEAFF. The CDR3 region has the DNA TGTGCCAGCAGCAGGGCCGGCACTGAAGCTTTCTTT.

For the CDR3, the DNA is TGCGCCAGCAGCTCCCACACGCAGGAACCATACGAGCAGTACTTC. Protein: CASSSHTQEPYEQYF. The chain couples TRBV5-1 to TRBJ2-7; no clear D. Germline CDR1 reads SGHRS; CDR2 reads YFSETQ. With 3 bases removed from V and 4 bases from J, the gap between germline ends came to 17 bases. The CDR3 has 15 residues.

The chain joins TRBV7-6 to TRBJ1-6; TRBD1 matches at 8 bases. Trimming took 1 base from V and 7 from J; bases not matched to a gene: 3. Per germline, CDR1 SGHVS and CDR2 FNYEAQ. The CDR3 totals 15 residues. CDR3 residues: CASSLGGQGNSPLHF. Written as DNA, the CDR3 is TGTGCCAGCAGCTTAGGTGGACAGGGAAATTCACCCCTCCACTTT.

V is TRBV7-2 and J is TRBJ2-1, with TRBD2 as a possible D gene (5 bases). From germline, CDR1 is SGHTA and CDR2 FQGNSA. Trimming pared 1 base from V and 3 bases from J, leaving 13 bases between. This CDR3 spans 16 amino acids. CDR3 sequence: CASSLGDYLFYNEQFF. The CDR3 nucleotides are TGTGCCAGCAGCTTAGGAGACTACCTATTCTACAATGAGCAGTTCTTC.

V gene TRBV7-3 combines with J gene TRBJ2-2; a weak D match, TRBD2 (6 bases). Germline lookup yields CDR1 SGHTA and CDR2 FQGTGA. The CDR3 is 14 residues long. Trimming pared 5 bases from V and 3 bases from J, leaving 10 bases between. CDR3 in amino acids: CASSPGLDTGELFF. The CDR3 nucleotides are TGTGCCAGCAGCCCGGGACTGGACACCGGGGAGCTGTTTTTT. The complete variable domain, with remaining parts taken from reference TRBV7-3 and TRBJ2-2, reads GAGVSQTPSNKVTEKGKYVELRCDPISGHTALYWYRQSLGQGPEFLIYFQGTGAADDSGLPNDRFFAVRPEGSVSTLKIQRTERGDSAVYLCASSPGLDTGELFFGEGSRLTVL.

This clone has a single count. The CDR3 protein is CASSRPGSGKQYF. In DNA, the CDR3 is TGTGCCAGCAGTCGGCCGGGATCCGGAAAGCAGTACTTC. This chain joins TRBV28 and TRBJ2-7, with D maybe TRBD2 (5 bases). The CDR3 contains 13 residues. V was pared by 5 bases and J by 8 bases, with 16 bases between. CDR1 and CDR2 (germline): MDHEN, SYDVKM.

The chain uses TRBV29-1 and TRBJ1-2; a weak D match, TRBD1 (5 bases). Germline CDR1 SQVTM, CDR2 ANQGSEA. CDR3 length: 14 amino acids. V was clipped by 6 bases and J by 6 bases, with 20 bases between them. The CDR3 spells CSVNLGVNGDGYTF. As DNA, the CDR3 is TGCAGCGTCAACTTAGGGGTAAACGGCGATGGCTACACCTTC.

CDR3 in DNA: TGTGCCAGCAGTAGAACAGGGGGCGAGCGTTCACCCCTCCACTTT. Amino acid sequence: CASSRTGGERSPLHF. The V call is TRBV6-5, the J call TRBJ1-6; 9 positions agree with TRBD1. J was trimmed by 9 bases and V by 5 bases; bases with no gene match: 8. The CDR3 runs to 15 residues. From germline, CDR1 is MNHEY and CDR2 SVGAGI.

The chain has TRBV5-1 and TRBJ1-3, with TRBD1 as a possible D gene (5 bases). This CDR3 has 14 amino acids. The germline gives CDR1 SGHRS, CDR2 YFSETQ. Deletions cut 3 bases from V and 4 bases from J, with 11 bases between. CDR3 region: CASSSTDRGNTIYF. The CDR3 DNA sequence: TGCGCCAGCAGCTCGACAGATCGGGGAAACACCATATATTTT.

The chain links TRBV13 to TRBJ2-7; 8 nucleotides line up with TRBD2. The germline gives CDR1 PRHDT, CDR2 FYEKMQ (reference sequence). V was pared by 5 bases and J by 0 bases, with 9 bases of the junction left unmatched. The CDR3 has 16 residues. The chain's CDR3 is CASSTQEAGVSYEQYF. Written as DNA, the CDR3 is TGTGCCAGCAGCACCCAGGAAGCGGGGGTCTCCTACGAGCAGTACTTC.